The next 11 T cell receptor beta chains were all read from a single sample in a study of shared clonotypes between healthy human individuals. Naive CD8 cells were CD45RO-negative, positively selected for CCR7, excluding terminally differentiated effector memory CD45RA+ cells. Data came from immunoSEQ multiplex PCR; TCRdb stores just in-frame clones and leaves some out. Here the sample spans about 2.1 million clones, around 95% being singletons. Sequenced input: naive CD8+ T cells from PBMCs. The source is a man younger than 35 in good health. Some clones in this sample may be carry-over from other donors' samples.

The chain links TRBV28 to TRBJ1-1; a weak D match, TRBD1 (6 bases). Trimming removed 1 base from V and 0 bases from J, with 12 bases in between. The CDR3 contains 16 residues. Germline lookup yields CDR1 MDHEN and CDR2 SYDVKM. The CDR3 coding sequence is TGTGCCAGCAGTTTATTTTTGGACAGTATGAACACTGAAGCTTTCTTT. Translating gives CASSLFLDSMNTEAFF.

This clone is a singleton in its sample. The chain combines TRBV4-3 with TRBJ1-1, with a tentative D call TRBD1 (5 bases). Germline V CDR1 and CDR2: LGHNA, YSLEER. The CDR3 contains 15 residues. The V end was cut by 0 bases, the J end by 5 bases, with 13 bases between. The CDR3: CASSQERRGRTEAFF. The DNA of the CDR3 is TGCGCCAGCAGCCAAGAAAGACGGGGGAGGACTGAAGCTTTCTTT.

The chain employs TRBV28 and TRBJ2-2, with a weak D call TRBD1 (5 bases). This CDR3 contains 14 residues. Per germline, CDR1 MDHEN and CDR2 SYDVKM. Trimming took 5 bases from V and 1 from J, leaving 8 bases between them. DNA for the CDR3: TGTGCCAGCAGTCCCGACAGGAACACCGGGGAGCTGTTTTTT. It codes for CASSPDRNTGELFF.

CDR3 DNA sequence: TGTGCCAGCAGTCCTCAGAACACAGTCTACGAGCAGTACTTC. It specifies CASSPQNTVYEQYF. The chain couples TRBV27 to TRBJ2-7; no reliable D call. Looked up from germline, CDR1 is MNHEY and CDR2 is SMNVEV (reference sequence). This CDR3 is built from 14 residues. Deletions cut 5 bases from V and 3 bases from J, with 14 bases between.

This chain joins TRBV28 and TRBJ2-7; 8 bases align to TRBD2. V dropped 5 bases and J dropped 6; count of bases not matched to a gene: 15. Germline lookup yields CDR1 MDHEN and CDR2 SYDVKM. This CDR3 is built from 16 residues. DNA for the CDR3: TGTGCCAGCAGTCCCCCTTTCCGGGAGGGTTATCTCGAGCAGTACTTC. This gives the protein CASSPPFREGYLEQYF. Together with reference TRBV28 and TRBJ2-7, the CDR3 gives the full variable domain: DVKVTQSSRYLVKRTGEKVFLECVQDMDHENMFWYRQDPGLGLRLIYFSYDVKMKEKGDIPEGYSVSREKKERFSLILESASTNQTSMYLCASSPPFREGYLEQYFGPGTRLTVT.

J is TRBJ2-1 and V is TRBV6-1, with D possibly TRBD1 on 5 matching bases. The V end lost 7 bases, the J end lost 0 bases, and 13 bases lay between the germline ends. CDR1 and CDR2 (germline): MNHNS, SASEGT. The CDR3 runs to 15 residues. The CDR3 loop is CASTRDSSSYNEQFF. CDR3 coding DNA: TGTGCCAGCACAAGAGACAGCAGCTCCTACAATGAGCAGTTCTTC.

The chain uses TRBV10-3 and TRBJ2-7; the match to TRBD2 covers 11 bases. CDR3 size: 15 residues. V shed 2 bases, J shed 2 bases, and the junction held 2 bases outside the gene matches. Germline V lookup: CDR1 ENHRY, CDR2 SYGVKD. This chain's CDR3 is CAISEGSGRAYEQYF. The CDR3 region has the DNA TGTGCCATCAGTGAGGGTAGCGGGAGGGCCTACGAGCAGTACTTC.

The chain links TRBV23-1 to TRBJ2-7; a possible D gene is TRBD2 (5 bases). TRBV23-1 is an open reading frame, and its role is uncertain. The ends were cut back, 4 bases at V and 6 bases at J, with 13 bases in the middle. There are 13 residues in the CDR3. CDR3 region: CASSRRLGGEQYF. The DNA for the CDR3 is TGCGCCAGCAGTCGGAGGCTTGGCGGCGAGCAGTACTTC.

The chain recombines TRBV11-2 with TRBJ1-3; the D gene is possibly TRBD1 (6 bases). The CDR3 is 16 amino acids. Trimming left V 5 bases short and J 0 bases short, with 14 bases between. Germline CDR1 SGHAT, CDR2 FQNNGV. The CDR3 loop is CASSANTGASGNTIYF. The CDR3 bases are TGTGCCAGCAGCGCCAATACGGGGGCCTCTGGAAACACCATATATTTT.

Written as DNA, the CDR3 is TGTGCCAGTAGTACCATACAGGGGGGGTCCTACGAGCAGTACTTC. Amino acid sequence: CASSTIQGGSYEQYF. This rearrangement joins TRBV19 to TRBJ2-7, with D tentatively TRBD1 (8 bases). The germline V gene has CDR1 LNHDA and CDR2 SQIVND (reference sequence). The CDR3 loop spans 15 amino acids. Trimming removed 4 bases from V and 1 base from J, with 14 bases in between.

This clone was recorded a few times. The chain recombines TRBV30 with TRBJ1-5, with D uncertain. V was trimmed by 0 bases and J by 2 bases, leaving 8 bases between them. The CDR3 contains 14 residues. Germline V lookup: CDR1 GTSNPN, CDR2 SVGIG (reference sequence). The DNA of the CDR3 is TGTGCCTGGAGTGTTAGGGCGGGCAATCAGCCCCAGCATTTT. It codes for CAWSVRAGNQPQHF.